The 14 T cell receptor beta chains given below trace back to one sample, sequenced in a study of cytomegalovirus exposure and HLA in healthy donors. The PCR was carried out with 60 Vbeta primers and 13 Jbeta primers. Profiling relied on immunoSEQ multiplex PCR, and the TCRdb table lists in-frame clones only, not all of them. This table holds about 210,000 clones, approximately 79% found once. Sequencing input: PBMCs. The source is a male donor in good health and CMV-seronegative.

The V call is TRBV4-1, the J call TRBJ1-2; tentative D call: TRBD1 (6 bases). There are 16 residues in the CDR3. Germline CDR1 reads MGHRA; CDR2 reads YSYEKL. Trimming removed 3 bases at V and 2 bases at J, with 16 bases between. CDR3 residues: CASSHVTQGSNYGYTF. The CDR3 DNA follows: TGCGCCAGCAGCCACGTCACACAGGGTTCGAACTATGGCTACACCTTC.

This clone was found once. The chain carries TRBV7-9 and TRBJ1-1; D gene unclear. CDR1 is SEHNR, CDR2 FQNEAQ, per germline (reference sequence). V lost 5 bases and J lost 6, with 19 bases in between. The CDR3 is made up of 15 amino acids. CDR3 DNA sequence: TGTGCCAGCAGCACCACAGCCCCTAATGTCTCTGAAGCTTTCTTT. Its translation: CASSTTAPNVSEAFF.

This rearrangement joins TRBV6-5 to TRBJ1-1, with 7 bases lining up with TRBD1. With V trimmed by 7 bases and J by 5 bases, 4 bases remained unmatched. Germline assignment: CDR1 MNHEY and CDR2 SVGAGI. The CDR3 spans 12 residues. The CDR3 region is CASTSTGTEAFF. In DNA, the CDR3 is TGTGCCAGCACTTCGACAGGGACTGAAGCTTTCTTT.

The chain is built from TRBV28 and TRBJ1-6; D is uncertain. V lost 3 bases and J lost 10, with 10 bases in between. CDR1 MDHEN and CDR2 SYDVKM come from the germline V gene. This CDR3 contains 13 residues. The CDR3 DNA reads TGTGCCAGCAGTTTCCCCGGGTGGTCACCCCTCCACTTT. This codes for CASSFPGWSPLHF.

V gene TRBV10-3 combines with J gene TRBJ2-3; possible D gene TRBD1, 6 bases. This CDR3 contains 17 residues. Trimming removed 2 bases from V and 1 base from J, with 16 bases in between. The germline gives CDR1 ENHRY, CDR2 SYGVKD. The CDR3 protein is CAISEGSRGIRTDTQYF. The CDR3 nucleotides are TGTGCCATCAGTGAGGGGAGCAGGGGAATCCGCACAGATACGCAGTATTTT.

CDR3 sequence: CAWSVRGTGELFF. The CDR3 coding sequence is TGTGCCTGGAGTGTCAGGGGTACCGGGGAGCTGTTTTTT. The chain employs TRBV30 and TRBJ2-2, with a tentative D call TRBD1 (6 bases). From germline, CDR1 is GTSNPN and CDR2 SVGIG (reference sequence). The V gene lost 0 bases and the J gene lost 5 bases, with 7 bases spanning the gap. The CDR3 consists of 13 residues. Together with reference TRBV30 and TRBJ2-2, the CDR3 gives the full variable domain: SQTIHQWPATLVQPVGSPLSLECTVEGTSNPNLYWYRQAAGRGLQLLFYSVGIGQISSEVPQNLSASRPQDRQFILSSKKLLLSDSGFYLCAWSVRGTGELFFGEGSRLTVL.

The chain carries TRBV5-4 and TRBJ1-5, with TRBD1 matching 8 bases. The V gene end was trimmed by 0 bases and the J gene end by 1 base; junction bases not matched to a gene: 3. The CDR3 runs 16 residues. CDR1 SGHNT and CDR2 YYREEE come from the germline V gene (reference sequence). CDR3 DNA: TGTGCCAGCAGCTTGGGGACAGGGTCCAGCAATCAGCCCCAGCATTTT. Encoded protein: CASSLGTGSSNQPQHF.

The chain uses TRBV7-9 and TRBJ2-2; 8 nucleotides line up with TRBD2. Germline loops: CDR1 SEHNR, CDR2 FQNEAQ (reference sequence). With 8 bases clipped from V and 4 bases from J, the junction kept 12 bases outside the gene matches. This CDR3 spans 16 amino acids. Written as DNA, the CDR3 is TGTGCCAGCGGCCGCGAGGCGGGAGGTACCACCGGGGAGCTGTTTTTT. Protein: CASGREAGGTTGELFF.

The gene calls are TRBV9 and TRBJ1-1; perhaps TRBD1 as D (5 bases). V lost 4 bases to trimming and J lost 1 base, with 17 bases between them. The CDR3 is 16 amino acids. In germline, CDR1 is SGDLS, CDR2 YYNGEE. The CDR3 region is CASSPRQWARNTEAFF. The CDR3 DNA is TGTGCCAGCAGCCCTCGACAGTGGGCGAGGAACACTGAAGCTTTCTTT.

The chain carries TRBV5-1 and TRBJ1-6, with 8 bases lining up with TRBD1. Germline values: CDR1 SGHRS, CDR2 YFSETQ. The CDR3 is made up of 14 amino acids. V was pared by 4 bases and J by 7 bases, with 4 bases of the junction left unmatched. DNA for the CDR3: TGCGCCAGCAGCCACCGGGACAGGAATTCACCCCTCCACTTT. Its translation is CASSHRDRNSPLHF.

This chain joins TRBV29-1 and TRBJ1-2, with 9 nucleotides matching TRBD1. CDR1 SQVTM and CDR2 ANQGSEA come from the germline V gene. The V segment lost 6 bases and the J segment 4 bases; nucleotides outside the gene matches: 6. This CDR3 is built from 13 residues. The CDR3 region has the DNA TGCAGCGTGGGGGACAGGGTGCCCTATGGCTACACCTTC. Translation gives CSVGDRVPYGYTF. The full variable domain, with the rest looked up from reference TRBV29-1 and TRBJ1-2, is SAVISQKPSRDICQRGTSLTIQCQVDSQVTMMFWYRQQPGQSLTLIATANQGSEATYESGFVIDKFPISRPNLTFSTLTVSNMSPEDSSIYLCSVGDRVPYGYTFGSGTRLTVV.

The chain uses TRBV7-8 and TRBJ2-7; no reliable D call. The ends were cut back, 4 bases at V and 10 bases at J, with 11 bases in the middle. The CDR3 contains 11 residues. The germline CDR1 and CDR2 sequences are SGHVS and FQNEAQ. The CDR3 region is CASSSPGGQYF. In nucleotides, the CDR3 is TGTGCCAGCAGCTCCCCCGGCGGTCAGTACTTC. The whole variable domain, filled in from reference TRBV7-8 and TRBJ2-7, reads GAGVSQSPRYKVAKRGQDVALRCDPISGHVSLFWYQQALGQGPEFLTYFQNEAQLDKSGLPSDRFFAERPEGSVSTLKIQRTQQEDSAVYLCASSSPGGQYFGPGTRLTVT.

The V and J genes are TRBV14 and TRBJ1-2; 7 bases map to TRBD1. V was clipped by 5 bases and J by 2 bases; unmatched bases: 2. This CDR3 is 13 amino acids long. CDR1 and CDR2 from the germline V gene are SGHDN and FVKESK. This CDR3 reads CASSTGANYGYTF. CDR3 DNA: TGTGCCAGCAGCACAGGGGCCAACTATGGCTACACCTTC.

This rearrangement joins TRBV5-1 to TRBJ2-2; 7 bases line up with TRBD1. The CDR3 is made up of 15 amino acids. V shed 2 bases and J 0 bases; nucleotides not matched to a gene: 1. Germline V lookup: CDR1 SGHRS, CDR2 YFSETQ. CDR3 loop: CASSFGQANTGELFF. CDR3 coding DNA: TGCGCCAGCAGCTTTGGACAGGCGAACACCGGGGAGCTGTTTTTT.